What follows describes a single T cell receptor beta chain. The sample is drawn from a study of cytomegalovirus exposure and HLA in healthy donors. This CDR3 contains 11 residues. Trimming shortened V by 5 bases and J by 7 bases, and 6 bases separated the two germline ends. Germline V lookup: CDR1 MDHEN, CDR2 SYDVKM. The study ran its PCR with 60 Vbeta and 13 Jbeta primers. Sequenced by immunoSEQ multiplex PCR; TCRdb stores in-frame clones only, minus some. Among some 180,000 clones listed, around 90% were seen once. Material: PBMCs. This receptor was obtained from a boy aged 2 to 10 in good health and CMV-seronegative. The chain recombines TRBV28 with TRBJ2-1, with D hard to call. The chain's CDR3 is CASSPNNEQFF. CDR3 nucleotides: TGTGCCAGCAGTCCAAATAATGAGCAGTTCTTC.